This TCR beta chain came from a study of control samples from healthy donors and cancer patients. This clone was detected a few times. Sequencing was performed with immunoSEQ multiplex PCR; in TCRdb, only in-frame clones are kept and a portion is missing. The table lists tens of thousands of clones, just under 90% of them singletons. The V gene's germline CDR1 is SGHVS and CDR2 FQNEAQ. The ends were cut back, 4 bases at V and 1 base at J, with 10 bases in the middle. The CDR3 has 15 amino acids. Sequenced: blood. This receptor was taken from a man aged 45-65 years in good health. The chain combines TRBV7-8 with TRBJ1-4, with D maybe TRBD1 (5 bases). The CDR3 bases are TGTGCCAGCAGCTCGGGGGGGTTAACTAATGAAAAACTGTTTTTT. It is translated as CASSSGGLTNEKLFF.